What follows is one T cell receptor beta chain and its context. Its specificity is not known. This sample was included in a study of vaccination and CD4 T cells after COVID-19. Whole-study context: A median of roughly 97 days (range 35 to 161) separated diagnosis from post-COVID sampling. The cells in question were stimulated using overlapping spike peptides derived from SARS-CoV-2, HCoV-NL63, HCoV-OC43 and HCoV-229E. Overall study findings and caveats: Convalescent patients gained a median approximately 88% of their reactive clones only post-vaccination.

The time point denotes: late sampling 161 to 241 days after vaccination in three convalescent patients. This sample's treatment: approximately 11-day PBMC culture with coronavirus spike peptide pools or control peptides (ViraFEST assay). CDR1 and CDR2 (germline): SEHNR, FQNEAQ (reference sequence). The CDR3 is made up of 16 amino acids. V shed 4 bases and J 4 bases; nucleotides not matched to a gene: 11. The Oncomine TCR Beta short-read assay was applied to DNA of cultured CD4+ T cells. TCRdb used MiXCR to reprocess the PCR reads, holding one entry per CDR3 protein. The sample records 15,000 to 20,000 distinct CDR3 sequences, just under 55% being singletons.

The specimen was CD4+ T cells from blood, cultured in vitro, collected about 7 months after SARS-CoV-2 vaccination. The source of this sequence is a human donor who had recovered from COVID-19. The chain uses TRBV7-9 and TRBJ2-7; 9 bases match TRBD1. CDR3: CASSSRTGEVGYEQYF. CDR3 bases: TGTGCCAGCAGCTCCCGGACAGGGGAAGTTGGGTACGAGCAGTACTTC.